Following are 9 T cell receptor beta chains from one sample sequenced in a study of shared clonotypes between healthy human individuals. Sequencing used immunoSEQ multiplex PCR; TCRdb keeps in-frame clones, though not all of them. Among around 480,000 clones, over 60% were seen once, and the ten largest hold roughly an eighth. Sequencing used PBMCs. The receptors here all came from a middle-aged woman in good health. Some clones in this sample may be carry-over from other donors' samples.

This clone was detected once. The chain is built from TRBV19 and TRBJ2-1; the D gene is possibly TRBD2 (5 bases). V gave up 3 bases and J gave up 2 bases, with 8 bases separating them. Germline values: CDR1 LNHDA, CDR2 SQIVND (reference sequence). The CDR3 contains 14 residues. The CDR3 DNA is TGTGCCAGTAGTATTCTGGAGGCCTACAATGAGCAGTTCTTC. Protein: CASSILEAYNEQFF.

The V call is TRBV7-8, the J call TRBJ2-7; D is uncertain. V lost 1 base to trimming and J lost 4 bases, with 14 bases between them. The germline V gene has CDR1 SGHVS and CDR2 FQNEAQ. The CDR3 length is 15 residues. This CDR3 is CASSLDRSSLYEQYF. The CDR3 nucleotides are TGTGCCAGCAGCTTAGATCGGTCAAGTCTATACGAGCAGTACTTC.

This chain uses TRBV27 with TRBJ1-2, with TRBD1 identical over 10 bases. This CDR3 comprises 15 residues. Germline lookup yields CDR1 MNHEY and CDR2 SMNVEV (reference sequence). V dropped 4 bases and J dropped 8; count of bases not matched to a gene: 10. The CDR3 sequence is CASSSFRQGAEGYTF. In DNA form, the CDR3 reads TGTGCCAGCAGTTCATTCCGACAGGGGGCTGAAGGCTACACCTTC.

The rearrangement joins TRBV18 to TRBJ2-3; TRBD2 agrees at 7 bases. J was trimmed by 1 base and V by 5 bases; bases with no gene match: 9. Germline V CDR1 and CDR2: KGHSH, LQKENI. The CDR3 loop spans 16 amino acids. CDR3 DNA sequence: TGTGCCAGCTCATCGGGAGGCGGGATCGGCACAGATACGCAGTATTTT. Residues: CASSSGGGIGTDTQYF.

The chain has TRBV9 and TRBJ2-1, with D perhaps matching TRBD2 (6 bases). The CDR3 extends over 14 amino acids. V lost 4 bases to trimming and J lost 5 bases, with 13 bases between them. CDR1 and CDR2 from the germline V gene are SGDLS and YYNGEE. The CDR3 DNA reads TGTGCCAGCAGCAGGGGACTCCACGACAATGAGCAGTTCTTC. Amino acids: CASSRGLHDNEQFF.

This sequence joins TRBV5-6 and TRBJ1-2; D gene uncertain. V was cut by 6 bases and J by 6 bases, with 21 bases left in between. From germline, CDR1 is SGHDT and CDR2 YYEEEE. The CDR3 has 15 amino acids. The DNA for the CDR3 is TGTGCCAGCACCCTAAACAGAGCGTTCAGCCATGGCTACACCTTC. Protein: CASTLNRAFSHGYTF.

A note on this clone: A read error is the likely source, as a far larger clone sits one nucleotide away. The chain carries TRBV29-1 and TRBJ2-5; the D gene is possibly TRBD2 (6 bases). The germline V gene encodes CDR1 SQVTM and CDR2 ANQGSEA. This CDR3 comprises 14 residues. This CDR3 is CSVGTGRGIETLYF. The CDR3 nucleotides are TGCAGCGTTGGCACGGGGCGGGGAATAGAGACCCTGTACTTC. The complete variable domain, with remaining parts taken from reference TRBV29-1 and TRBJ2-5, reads SAVISQKPSRDICQRGTSLTIQCQVDSQVTMMFWYRQQPGQSLTLIATANQGSEATYESGFVIDKFPISRPNLTFSTLTVSNMSPEDSSIYLCSVGTGRGIETLYFGPGTRLLVL.

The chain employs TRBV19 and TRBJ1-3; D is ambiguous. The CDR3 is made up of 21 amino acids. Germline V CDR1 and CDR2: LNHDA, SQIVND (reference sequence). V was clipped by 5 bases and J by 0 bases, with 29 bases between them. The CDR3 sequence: CASSPRNIHNTPTVSGNTIYF. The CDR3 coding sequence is TGTGCCAGTAGTCCAAGGAACATTCACAATACCCCAACAGTCTCTGGAAACACCATATATTTT.

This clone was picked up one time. The CDR3 DNA follows: TGCAGCGTTCTGGGGGGTGGATTAAACTATGGCTACACCTTC. It specifies CSVLGGGLNYGYTF. This chain links TRBV29-1 with TRBJ1-2; a possible D gene is TRBD1 (5 bases). The germline V gene has CDR1 SQVTM and CDR2 ANQGSEA. V was shortened by 5 bases and J by 2 bases, with 15 bases between the two germline ends. The CDR3 sequence is 14 residues long.